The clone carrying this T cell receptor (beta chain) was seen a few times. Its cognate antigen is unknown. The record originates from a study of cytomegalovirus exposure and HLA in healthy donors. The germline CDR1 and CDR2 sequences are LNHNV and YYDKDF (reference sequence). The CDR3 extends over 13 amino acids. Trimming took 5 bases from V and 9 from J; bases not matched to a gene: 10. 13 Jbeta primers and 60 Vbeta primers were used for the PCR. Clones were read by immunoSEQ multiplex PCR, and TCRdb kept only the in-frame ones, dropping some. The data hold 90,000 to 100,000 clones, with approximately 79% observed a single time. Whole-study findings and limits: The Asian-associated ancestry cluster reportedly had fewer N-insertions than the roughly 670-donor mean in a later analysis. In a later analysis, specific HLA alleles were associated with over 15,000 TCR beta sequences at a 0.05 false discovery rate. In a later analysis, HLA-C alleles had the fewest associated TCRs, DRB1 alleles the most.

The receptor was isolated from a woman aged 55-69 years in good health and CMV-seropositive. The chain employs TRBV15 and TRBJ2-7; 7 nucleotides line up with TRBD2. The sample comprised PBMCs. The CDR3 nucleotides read TGTGCCACCAGCCCCCAGCGGGAACGGGGGCAGTACTTC. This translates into CATSPQRERGQYF.